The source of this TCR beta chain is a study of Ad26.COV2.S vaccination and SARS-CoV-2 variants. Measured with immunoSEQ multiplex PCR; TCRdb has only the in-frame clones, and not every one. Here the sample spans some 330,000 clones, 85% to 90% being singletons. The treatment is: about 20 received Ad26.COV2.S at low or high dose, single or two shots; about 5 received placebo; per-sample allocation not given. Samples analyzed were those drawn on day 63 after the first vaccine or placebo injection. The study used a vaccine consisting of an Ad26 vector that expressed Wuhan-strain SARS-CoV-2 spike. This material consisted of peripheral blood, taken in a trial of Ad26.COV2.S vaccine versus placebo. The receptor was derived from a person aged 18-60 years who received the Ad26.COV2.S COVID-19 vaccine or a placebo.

CDR3 residues: CASSFTGGETDTQYF. CDR3 DNA sequence: TGTGCCAGCAGTTTCACAGGGGGCGAAACAGATACGCAGTATTTT. The chain is built from TRBV27 and TRBJ2-3; TRBD1 matches 9 bases. CDR1 is MNHEY and CDR2 is SMNVEV in the germline V gene (reference sequence). CDR3 length equals 15 residues. V lost 3 bases and J lost 3; bases outside the gene matches: 4.